The rows below give T cell receptor beta chains drawn from one sample of a study of blood T cell repertoires in COVID-19. Here immunoSEQ multiplex PCR was the method, and the copy in TCRdb shows in-frame clones only, minus some. The table records 100,000 or so clones, 85% of them present only once. What was sequenced was peripheral blood. The source is a man between 50 and 59 years old with acute or convalescent COVID-19. CDR3s include the opening cysteine and the closing phenylalanine or tryptophan. D genes are given only for firm matches. Clone size is stated in some rows and not others, as once, few, many or a class when expanded.

TGTGCCAGCAGCGTAGCCCCAGGGGGCGGCTACGAGCAGTACTTC	CASSVAPGGGYEQYF	TRBD1	TRBV9	TRBJ2-7	-
TGTGCCAGTAGGCCTCAGGGGTTTGATACGCAGTATTTT	CASRPQGFDTQYF	-	TRBV19	TRBJ2-3	-
TGTGCCAGCAGTCAGCGAGCCCAGGGGGGACTCCAGTACAATGAGCAGTTCTTC	CASSQRAQGGLQYNEQFF	-	TRBV6-6	TRBJ2-1	-
TGTGCCAGCAGCTCCTGGACAGACACAGATACGCAGTATTTT	CASSSWTDTDTQYF	-	TRBV11-3	TRBJ2-3	-
TGCAGCGTTCTGGGGACAGGGCCTAATCCCCCCTCTGGAAACACCATATATTTT	CSVLGTGPNPPSGNTIYF	TRBD1	TRBV29-1	TRBJ1-3	once
TGTGCCACCAGCAGCAGGGAAAAACTGTTTTTT	CATSSREKLFF	-	TRBV15	TRBJ1-4	once
TGTGCCAGCAGCCATCCCGGGACTAGCAGTGAGACCCAGTACTTC	CASSHPGTSSETQYF	TRBD2	TRBV6-2/TRBV6-3	TRBJ2-5	-
TGTGCCAGCAGCCTCTACAGGGGGTGGCAGCCCCAGCATTTT	CASSLYRGWQPQHF	TRBD1	TRBV5-6	TRBJ1-5	-
TGCGCCAGCAGCTTGGGACTAGCGGGAGTCAGTGAGCAGTACTTC	CASSLGLAGVSEQYF	TRBD2	TRBV5-1	TRBJ2-7	-
TGTGCCAGTAGTAGGGGGACAGGGGCCCAGGATTCACCCCTCCACTTT	CASSRGTGAQDSPLHF	TRBD1	TRBV19	TRBJ1-6	-